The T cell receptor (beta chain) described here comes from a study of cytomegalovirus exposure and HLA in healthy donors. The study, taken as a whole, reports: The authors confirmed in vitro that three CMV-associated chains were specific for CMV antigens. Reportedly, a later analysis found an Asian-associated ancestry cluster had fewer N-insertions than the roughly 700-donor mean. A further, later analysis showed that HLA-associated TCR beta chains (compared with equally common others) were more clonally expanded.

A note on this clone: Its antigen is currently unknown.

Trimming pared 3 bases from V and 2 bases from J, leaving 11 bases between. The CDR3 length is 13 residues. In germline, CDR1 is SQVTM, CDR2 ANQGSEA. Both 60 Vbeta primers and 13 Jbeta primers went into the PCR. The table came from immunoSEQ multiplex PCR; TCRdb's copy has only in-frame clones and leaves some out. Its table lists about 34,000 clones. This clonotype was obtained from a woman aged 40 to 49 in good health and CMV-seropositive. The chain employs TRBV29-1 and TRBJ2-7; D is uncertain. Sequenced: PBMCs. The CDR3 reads CSVDTETAYEQYF. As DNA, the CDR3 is TGCAGCGTTGACACCGAGACTGCCTACGAGCAGTACTTC.